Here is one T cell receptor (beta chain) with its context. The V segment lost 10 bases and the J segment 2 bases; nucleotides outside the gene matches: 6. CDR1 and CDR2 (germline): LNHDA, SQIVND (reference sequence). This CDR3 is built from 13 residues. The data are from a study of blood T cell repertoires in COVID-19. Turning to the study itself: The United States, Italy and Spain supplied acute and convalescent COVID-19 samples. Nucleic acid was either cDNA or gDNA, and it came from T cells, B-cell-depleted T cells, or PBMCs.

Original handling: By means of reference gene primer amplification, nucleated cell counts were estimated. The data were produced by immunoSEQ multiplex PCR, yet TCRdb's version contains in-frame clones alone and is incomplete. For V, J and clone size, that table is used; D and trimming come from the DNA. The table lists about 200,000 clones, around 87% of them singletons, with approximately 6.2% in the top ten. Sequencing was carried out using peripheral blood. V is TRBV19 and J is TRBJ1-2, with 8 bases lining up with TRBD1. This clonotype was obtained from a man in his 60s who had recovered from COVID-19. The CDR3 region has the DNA TGTGCCACCGCCCGACAGGGGAACTATGGCTACACCTTC. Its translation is CATARQGNYGYTF.